Following are 28 T cell receptor beta chains from one sample sequenced in a study of T cells in Graves' hyperthyroidism and ophthalmopathy. RNA transcripts provided the source from which TCR beta CDR3 regions were amplified. A set of HTBI primers served as the primers for a first-round RT-PCR of the TCR CDR3. Each CDR3 protein is one row after TCRdb ran MiXCR on the multiplex PCR reads. The sample records under 300,000 distinct CDR3 sequences, 13% to 15% being singletons. Sequencing was carried out using blood. The source of these receptors is a woman in her 50s with Graves' hyperthyroidism that later progressed to Graves' ophthalmopathy.

The rearrangement uses TRBV30 and TRBJ2-3, with 7 bases aligning to TRBD1. CDR1 and CDR2 from the germline V gene are GTSNPN and SVGIG (reference sequence). V trimming: 4 bases; J trimming: 2 bases; junction bases outside the gene matches: 6. CDR3 size: 14 residues. This CDR3 is CAWTGDSLTDTQYF. The CDR3 DNA sequence: TGTGCCTGGACCGGGGACAGCCTCACAGATACGCAGTATTTT.

The genes are TRBV5-1 and TRBJ1-1, with 7 nucleotides matching TRBD1. Per germline, CDR1 SGHRS and CDR2 YFSETQ. Trimming removed 0 bases from V and 3 bases from J; junction bases left unmatched: 5. This CDR3 spans 15 amino acids. The chain's CDR3 is CASSLEGAEYTEAFF. CDR3 nucleotide sequence: TGCGCCAGCAGCTTGGAGGGGGCTGAGTACACTGAAGCTTTCTTT.

Many counts were recorded for this clonotype. The chain links TRBV3-1 to TRBJ2-4; D call uncertain. The CDR3 loop spans 13 amino acids. Germline CDR1 is LGHDT and CDR2 is YNNKEL (reference sequence). Trimming took off 0 bases at V and 6 bases at J, with 6 bases between the two ends. CDR3 in amino acids: CASSQDTVNIQYF. CDR3 nucleotides: TGTGCCAGCAGCCAAGATACAGTAAACATTCAGTACTTC.

This clonotype was seen repeatedly, ten times or more. The chain recombines TRBV7-8 with TRBJ2-3; D possibly corresponds to TRBD2 (5 bases). This CDR3 has 16 amino acids. V lost 5 bases and J lost 0, with 15 bases in between. Per germline, CDR1 SGHVS and CDR2 FQNEAQ. CDR3 amino acids: CASSTKRRSSTDTQYF. The DNA for the CDR3 is TGTGCCAGCAGCACCAAGCGGCGCTCAAGCACAGATACGCAGTATTTT.

The J gene is TRBJ2-5, the V gene TRBV7-9; D is unclear. With 3 bases removed from V and 4 bases from J, the gap between germline ends came to 15 bases. Germline V gene data show CDR1 as SEHNR and CDR2 as FQNEAQ (reference sequence). The CDR3 consists of 15 residues. CDR3 nucleotides: TGTGCCAGCAGCTTTCTGGCGGATTGGCGAGAGACCCAGTACTTC. Translated: CASSFLADWRETQYF. The full variable domain, completed using reference TRBV7-9 and TRBJ2-5, is DTGVSQNPRHKITKRGQNVTFRCDPISEHNRLYWYRQTLGQGPEFLTYFQNEAQLEKSRLLSDRFSAERPKGSFSTLEIQRTEQGDSAMYLCASSFLADWRETQYFGPGTRLLVL.

This clonotype showed up just a few times. The chain joins TRBV19 to TRBJ2-7, with 14 bases that match TRBD2. CDR3 length: 17 residues. Germline-derived CDR1 and CDR2 are LNHDA and SQIVND (reference sequence). The J segment lost 3 bases and the V segment lost 3 bases, leaving 7 bases of the junction unmatched. CDR3 nucleotides: TGTGCCAGTAGTATGTTCCGACTAGCGGGAGGGCGCTACGAGCAGTACTTC. Translated, it gives CASSMFRLAGGRYEQYF.

There are many counts of this clonotype. This sequence joins TRBV19 and TRBJ2-7; maybe TRBD2 (6 bases). V lost 6 bases to trimming and J lost 4 bases, with 25 bases between them. This CDR3 has 17 residues. In germline, CDR1 is LNHDA, CDR2 SQIVND (reference sequence). The CDR3 reads CASSPYTGTPLRYEQYF. The CDR3 bases are TGTGCCAGTAGCCCATACACCGGGACTCCTCTCCGTTACGAGCAGTACTTC.

At least ten counts were recorded for this clonotype. The V call is TRBV11-2, the J call TRBJ2-5; 11 nucleotides match TRBD1. The ends lost 7 bases at V and 5 bases at J; junction bases unmatched: 12. Looked up from germline, CDR1 is SGHAT and CDR2 is FQNNGV. This CDR3 region has 16 residues. This chain's CDR3 is CASTFSPDRGRETQYF. DNA of the CDR3: TGTGCCAGCACCTTTTCGCCGGACAGGGGGCGGGAGACCCAGTACTTC.

The chain joins TRBV19 to TRBJ2-7; 7 bases fit TRBD1. Germline trimming cut 5 bases from V and 2 bases from J; bases unmatched to any gene: 6. Per the germline V gene, CDR1 is LNHDA and CDR2 is SQIVND (reference sequence). The CDR3 is 14 residues long. The CDR3 DNA reads TGTGCCAGTAGTGACCGGGACAGACCCTACGAGCAGTACTTC. Translated: CASSDRDRPYEQYF.

For this clonotype: A read error may explain this, as a much larger clone is one base away. The V gene is TRBV2, the J gene TRBJ1-5; maybe TRBD1 (5 bases). CDR1 is SNHLY, CDR2 FYNNEI, per germline. CDR3 size: 13 residues. V gave up 6 bases and J gave up 3 bases, with 9 bases separating them. The CDR3 bases are TGTGCCAGCAGCCGGGGCTACAATCAGCCCCAGCATTTT. Amino acids: CASSRGYNQPQHF.

The chain uses TRBV28 and TRBJ1-1, with D possibly TRBD1 on 5 matching bases. The CDR3 has 15 amino acids. The germline CDR1 and CDR2 sequences are MDHEN and SYDVKM. V was shortened by 3 bases and J by 2 bases, with 13 bases between the two germline ends. The CDR3 DNA is TGTGCCAGCAGTTTTCCGGGGGGTCCAAACACTGAAGCTTTCTTT. This sequence encodes CASSFPGGPNTEAFF. Combining the CDR3 with reference TRBV28 and TRBJ1-1 gives the whole variable domain DVKVTQSSRYLVKRTGEKVFLECVQDMDHENMFWYRQDPGLGLRLIYFSYDVKMKEKGDIPEGYSVSREKKERFSLILESASTNQTSMYLCASSFPGGPNTEAFFGQGTRLTVV.

This clonotype has ten or more counts. This rearrangement joins TRBV5-1 to TRBJ2-1; 7 bases align to TRBD2. Trimming removed 3 bases from V and 4 bases from J; junction bases left unmatched: 13. Germline V gene lookup returns CDR1 SGHRS and CDR2 YFSETQ. The CDR3 contains 17 residues. This CDR3 is CASSSRSGTKRYNEQFF. DNA of the CDR3: TGCGCCAGCAGCTCTCGATCCGGGACTAAACGTTACAATGAGCAGTTCTTC.

The chain joins TRBV27 to TRBJ2-2; D perhaps matches TRBD1 (5 bases). Trimming left V 5 bases short and J 6 bases short, with 19 bases between. Per the germline V gene, CDR1 is MNHEY and CDR2 is SMNVEV (reference sequence). This CDR3 comprises 16 residues. Here the CDR3 reads CASSPTAFGLSGELFF. In DNA form, the CDR3 reads TGTGCCAGCAGTCCGACAGCATTCGGCTTGTCCGGGGAGCTGTTTTTT.

This chain connects TRBV20-1 to TRBJ2-3, with D possibly matching TRBD2 (5 bases). The CDR3 sequence is 16 residues long. Per germline, CDR1 DFQATT and CDR2 SNEGSKA (reference sequence). The germline V and J ends were trimmed by 1 base and 0 bases, with 14 bases remaining between them. CDR3 in amino acids: CSARALQRSSTDTQYF. The CDR3 bases are TGCAGTGCTAGAGCCCTCCAGCGGAGTAGCACAGATACGCAGTATTTT.

Of note for this clonotype: A much larger clone lies one base from this, so it may be a read error. The genes are TRBV12-3 or TRBV12-4 and TRBJ2-7; D gene ambiguous. The CDR3 loop spans 12 amino acids. The CDR3, as DNA: TGTGCCAACAGTTTAAACTACCTGGGGCAGTACTTC. Its protein product is CANSLNYLGQYF.

This clonotype has at least ten counts. The chain employs TRBV9 and TRBJ1-2; D gene uncertain. The CDR3 is made up of 13 amino acids. V lost 7 bases, J lost 1 base, and 11 bases lay in between. The germline V gene has CDR1 SGDLS and CDR2 YYNGEE. CDR3 sequence: CASGRDYNYGYTF. In DNA form, the CDR3 reads TGTGCCAGCGGGCGGGATTATAACTATGGCTACACCTTC. The complete variable domain, with remaining parts taken from reference TRBV9 and TRBJ1-2, reads DSGVTQTPKHLITATGQRVTLRCSPRSGDLSVYWYQQSLDQGLQFLIQYYNGEERAKGNILERFSAQQFPDLHSELNLSSLELGDSALYFCASGRDYNYGYTFGSGTRLTVV.

The rearrangement links TRBV3-1 to TRBJ2-3; 15 bases line up with TRBD2. Germline lookup yields CDR1 LGHDT and CDR2 YNNKEL (reference sequence). V shed 3 bases and J 5 bases; nucleotides not matched to a gene: 3. There are 16 residues in the CDR3. The CDR3 DNA reads TGTGCCAGCAGCCATCGGACTAGCGGGAGGGGAGATACGCAGTATTTT. As protein: CASSHRTSGRGDTQYF.

This clonotype was seen repeatedly, ten times or more. This chain uses TRBV11-2 with TRBJ1-1; D not resolved. Trimming cost V 4 bases and J 12 bases, with 18 bases left between them. The germline CDR1 and CDR2 sequences are SGHAT and FQNNGV. The CDR3 extends over 13 amino acids. CDR3 bases: TGTGCCAGCAGCTCCGGACGGCGGCTGAACACTTTCTTT. As protein: CASSSGRRLNTFF.

This clonotype appeared a few times. The rearrangement joins TRBV27 to TRBJ1-2; D perhaps matches TRBD1 (6 bases). The germline CDR1 and CDR2 sequences are MNHEY and SMNVEV (reference sequence). V was pared by 6 bases and J by 1 base, with 12 bases between. The CDR3 sequence is 14 residues long. The CDR3 here is CASRDSGDNYGYTF. The DNA of the CDR3 is TGTGCCAGCAGAGATTCAGGGGATAACTATGGCTACACCTTC.

The sample holds a few counts of this clonotype. The CDR3 sequence: CASSGGWNRGSYEQYF. The CDR3 nucleotides read TGTGCCAGCAGCGGGGGTTGGAACAGGGGCTCCTACGAGCAGTACTTC. The V gene is TRBV5-4, the J gene TRBJ2-7, with TRBD1 identical over 7 bases. J was trimmed by 0 bases and V by 4 bases; bases with no gene match: 10. Germline CDR1 SGHNT, CDR2 YYREEE (reference sequence). The CDR3 is 16 residues long.

This clonotype has only one observation. This may be a read error: a much more frequent sequence differs by one nucleotide. The V call is TRBV2, the J call TRBJ2-3, with a possible D match to TRBD1 (6 bases). Per germline, CDR1 SNHLY and CDR2 FYNNEI. This CDR3 region has 13 residues. In DNA form, the CDR3 reads TGTGCCATCAGTGAGTTATTGGACAGCACGCAGTATTTT. The encoded protein is CAISELLDSTQYF.

The table lists this clonotype with many counts. This chain joins TRBV28 and TRBJ2-1; 7 bases align to TRBD1. The ends lost 3 bases at V and 8 bases at J; junction bases unmatched: 7. This CDR3 is built from 14 residues. Germline V gene lookup returns CDR1 MDHEN and CDR2 SYDVKM. The CDR3 loop reads CASSFQGVSHEQFF. As DNA, the CDR3 is TGTGCCAGCAGTTTTCAGGGGGTGTCCCATGAGCAGTTCTTC.

This clonotype came up many times. This rearrangement joins TRBV6-1 to TRBJ1-1, with a weak D call TRBD1 (6 bases). V was trimmed by 7 bases and J by 3 bases, leaving 18 bases between them. This CDR3 is built from 15 residues. Per germline, CDR1 MNHNS and CDR2 SASEGT. Here the CDR3 reads CASKEAGAGYTEAFF. CDR3 nucleotide sequence: TGTGCCAGCAAGGAAGCAGGGGCAGGGTACACTGAAGCTTTCTTT.

V is TRBV4-1 and J is TRBJ2-2, with D possibly TRBD2 on 5 matching bases. V dropped 1 base and J dropped 0 bases, with 24 bases sitting between them. Germline V gene data show CDR1 as MGHRA and CDR2 as YSYEKL. This CDR3 region has 21 residues. CDR3 region: CASSQVVVSGSRITNTGELFF. CDR3 DNA: TGCGCCAGCAGCCAAGTTGTGGTATCGGGAAGCAGAATAACGAACACCGGGGAGCTGTTTTTT.

The sample holds many counts of this clonotype. The chain combines TRBV9 with TRBJ2-1; tentative D call: TRBD2 (6 bases). Trimming cost V 0 bases and J 5 bases, with 12 bases left between them. This CDR3 comprises 15 residues. Germline V gene lookup returns CDR1 SGDLS and CDR2 YYNGEE. The CDR3 bases are TGTGCCAGCAGCGTAGATGGTAGCGGAAACAATGAGCAGTTCTTC. This translates into CASSVDGSGNNEQFF.

Many counts were recorded for this clonotype. The chain is built from TRBV7-2 and TRBJ1-2; 8 bases fit TRBD1. Germline V gives CDR1 SGHTA, CDR2 FQGNSA. V shed 5 bases and J 1 base; nucleotides not matched to a gene: 3. The CDR3 totals 14 residues. The CDR3 region is CASSPDRGNYGYTF. The CDR3, as DNA: TGTGCCAGCAGCCCTGACAGGGGTAACTATGGCTACACCTTC.

This clonotype showed up many times. The V call is TRBV18, the J call TRBJ2-7; 10 positions agree with TRBD2. Germline loops: CDR1 KGHSH, CDR2 LQKENI. There are 16 residues in the CDR3. The trim removed 2 bases at V and 4 bases at J, leaving 8 bases unmatched. Here the CDR3 reads CASSPRGLAGDYEQYF. Here the CDR3 DNA reads TGTGCCAGCTCACCAAGGGGGCTAGCGGGAGATTACGAGCAGTACTTC.

This clonotype was recorded at least ten times. The chain uses TRBV18 and TRBJ1-1; TRBD1 might be the D (5 bases). V was cut by 3 bases and J by 1 base, with 15 bases left in between. Per germline, CDR1 KGHSH and CDR2 LQKENI. This CDR3 has 16 residues. The CDR3 spells CASSPALGTGNTEAFF. DNA for the CDR3: TGTGCCAGCTCACCCGCCTTGGGGACCGGGAACACTGAAGCTTTCTTT.